Included here is one TCR beta chain sequence, with context. The data were taken from a study of regulatory T cells in long-lasting Graves disease. Construction of TCR beta libraries relied on iRepertoire HTBI primers and on Arm-PCR targeting CDR3 regions. One entry per CDR3 protein results from TCRdb running MiXCR on the multiplex PCR reads. The sample yields about 440,000 distinct CDR3 sequences, around 15% seen once. The time point is: newly diagnosed GD, antithyroid drugs for less than 3 months. Extracted RNA from PBMCs served as the source of the TCR library. The CDR3 length is 15 residues. In addition, the sample was reused for a study of T cells in Graves' hyperthyroidism and ophthalmopathy.

This receptor was taken from a woman in her 30s with Graves disease. Sequences were derived from peripheral blood mononuclear cells (PBMCs), sampled at new diagnosis, from a patient treated with antithyroid drugs. This sequence joins TRBV12-3 or TRBV12-4 and TRBJ2-5, with 12 bases that match TRBD2. The J call may be mistaken, given a closer DNA end match to TRBJ2-1. The CDR3 region has the DNA TGTGCCAGCAGGCTCGGGACTAGCGGGTTCAATGAGCAGTTCTTC. Amino acid sequence: CASRLGTSGFNEQFF.